This T cell receptor (beta chain) derives from a study of control samples from healthy donors and cancer patients. Profiled with immunoSEQ multiplex PCR; TCRdb holds only in-frame clones, not every one. The repertoire includes 150,000 to 200,000 clones, 75% to 95% of them detected once, and about 1.6% sits in the top ten. The V and J ends lost 5 bases and 4 bases, in that order; junction bases with no gene match: 6. CDR1 is SGHRS and CDR2 is YFSETQ in the germline V gene. The CDR3 extends over 15 amino acids. V usage is TRBV5-1 and J usage is TRBJ2-2; TRBD1 agrees at 9 bases. This TCR came from a woman aged 25-40 years in good health. Material: blood. The CDR3 is CASRPGQGGTGELFF. CDR3 bases: TGCGCCAGCAGACCGGGACAGGGCGGCACCGGGGAGCTGTTTTTT.